This T cell receptor beta chain was captured in a study of blood T cell repertoires in COVID-19. Trimming removed 0 bases from V and 3 bases from J; junction bases left unmatched: 2. The CDR3 loop spans 15 amino acids. Germline V CDR1 and CDR2: SGDLS, YYNGEE. Here immunoSEQ multiplex PCR was the method, and the copy in TCRdb shows in-frame clones only, minus some. Counted here are fewer than 150,000 clones, 85% to 90% occurring once; the ten biggest clones make up around 4.7%. The specimen sequenced was peripheral blood. The chain recombines TRBV9 with TRBJ2-1, with 8 nucleotides matching TRBD1. The sequence was obtained from a human donor in a cohort sampled during active COVID-19. The CDR3 here is CASSVGGQVYNEQFF. The DNA for the CDR3 is TGTGCCAGCAGCGTAGGGGGACAGGTCTACAATGAGCAGTTCTTC.